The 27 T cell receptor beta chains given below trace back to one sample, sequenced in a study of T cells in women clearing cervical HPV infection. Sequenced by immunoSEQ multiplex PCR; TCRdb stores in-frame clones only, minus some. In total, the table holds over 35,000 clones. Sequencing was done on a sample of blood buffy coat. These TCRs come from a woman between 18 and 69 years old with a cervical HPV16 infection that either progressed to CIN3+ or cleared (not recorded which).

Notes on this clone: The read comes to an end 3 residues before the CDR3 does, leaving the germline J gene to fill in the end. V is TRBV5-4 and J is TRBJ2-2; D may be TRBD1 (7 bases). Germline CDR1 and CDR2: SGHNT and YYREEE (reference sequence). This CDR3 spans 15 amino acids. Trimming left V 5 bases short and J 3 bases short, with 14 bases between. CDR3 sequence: CASREARGDTGELFF. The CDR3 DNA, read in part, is TGTGCCAGCAGGGAAGCCAGGGGGGACACCGGGGAG.

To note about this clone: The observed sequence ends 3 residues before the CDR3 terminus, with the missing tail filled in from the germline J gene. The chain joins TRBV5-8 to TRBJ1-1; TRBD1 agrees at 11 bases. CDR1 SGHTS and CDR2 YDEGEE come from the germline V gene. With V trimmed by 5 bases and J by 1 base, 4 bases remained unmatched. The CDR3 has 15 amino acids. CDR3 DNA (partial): TGTGCCAGCAGGCGGGGACAGGGGGGGAACACTGAA. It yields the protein CASRRGQGGNTE. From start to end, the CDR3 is CASRRGQGGNTEAFF.

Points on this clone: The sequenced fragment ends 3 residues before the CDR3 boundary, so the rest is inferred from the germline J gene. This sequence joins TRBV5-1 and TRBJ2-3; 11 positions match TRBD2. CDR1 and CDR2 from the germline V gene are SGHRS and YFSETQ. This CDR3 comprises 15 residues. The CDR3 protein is CASSPGTSGQETQYF. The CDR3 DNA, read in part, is TGCGCCAGCAGCCCCGGGACTAGCGGCCAAGAGACG.

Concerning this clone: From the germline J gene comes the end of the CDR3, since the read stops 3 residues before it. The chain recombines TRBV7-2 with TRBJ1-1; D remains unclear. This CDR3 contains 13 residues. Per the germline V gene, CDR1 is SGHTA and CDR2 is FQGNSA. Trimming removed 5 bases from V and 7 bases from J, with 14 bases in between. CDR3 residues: CASSISRVGEAFF. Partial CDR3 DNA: TGTGCCAGCAGCATTAGTAGGGTTGGTGAA. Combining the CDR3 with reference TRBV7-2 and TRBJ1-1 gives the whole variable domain GAGVSQSPSNKVTEKGKDVELRCDPISGHTALYWYRQSLGQGLEFLIYFQGNSAPDKSGLPSDRFSAERTGGSVSTLTIQRTQQEDSAVYLCASSISRVGEAFFGQGTRLTVV.

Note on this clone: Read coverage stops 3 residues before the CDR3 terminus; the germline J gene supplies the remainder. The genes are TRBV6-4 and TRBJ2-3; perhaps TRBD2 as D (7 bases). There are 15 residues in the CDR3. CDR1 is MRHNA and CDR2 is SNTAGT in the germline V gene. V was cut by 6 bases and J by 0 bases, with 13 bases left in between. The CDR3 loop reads CASSGGQTSTDTQYF. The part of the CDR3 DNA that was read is TGTGCCAGCAGCGGGGGGCAGACTAGCACAGATACG.

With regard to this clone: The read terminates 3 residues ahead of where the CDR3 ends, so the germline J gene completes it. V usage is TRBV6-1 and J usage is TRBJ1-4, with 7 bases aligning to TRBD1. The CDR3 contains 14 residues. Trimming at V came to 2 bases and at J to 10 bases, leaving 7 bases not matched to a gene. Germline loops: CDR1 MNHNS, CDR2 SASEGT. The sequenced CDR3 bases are TGTGCCAGCAGTGAAACAGGGGAGTTTGGAAAA. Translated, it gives CASSETGEFGK. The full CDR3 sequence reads CASSETGEFGKLFF.

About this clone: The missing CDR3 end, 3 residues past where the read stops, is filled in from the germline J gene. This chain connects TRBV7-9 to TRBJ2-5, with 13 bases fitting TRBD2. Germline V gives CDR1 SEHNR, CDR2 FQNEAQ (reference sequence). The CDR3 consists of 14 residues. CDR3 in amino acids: CASGLAGASDTQYF. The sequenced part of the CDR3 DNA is TGTGCCAGCGGACTAGCGGGAGCCTCAGATACC. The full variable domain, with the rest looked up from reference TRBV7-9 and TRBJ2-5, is DTGVSQNPRHKITKRGQNVTFRCDPISEHNRLYWYRQTLGQGPEFLTYFQNEAQLEKSRLLSDRFSAERPKGSFSTLEIQRTEQGDSAMYLCASGLAGASDTQYFGPGTRLLVL.

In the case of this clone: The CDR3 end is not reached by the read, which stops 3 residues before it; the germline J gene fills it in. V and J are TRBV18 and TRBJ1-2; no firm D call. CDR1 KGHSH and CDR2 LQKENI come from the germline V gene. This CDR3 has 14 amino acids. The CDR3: CASSPETSLNIYTF. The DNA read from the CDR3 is TGTGCCAGCTCACCCGAGACTAGTCTCAACATC. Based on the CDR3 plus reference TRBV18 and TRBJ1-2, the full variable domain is NAGVMQNPRHLVRRRGQEARLRCSPMKGHSHVYWYRQLPEEGLKFMVYLQKENIIDESGMPKERFSAEFPKEGPSILRIQQVVRGDSAAYFCASSPETSLNIYTFGSGTRLTVV.

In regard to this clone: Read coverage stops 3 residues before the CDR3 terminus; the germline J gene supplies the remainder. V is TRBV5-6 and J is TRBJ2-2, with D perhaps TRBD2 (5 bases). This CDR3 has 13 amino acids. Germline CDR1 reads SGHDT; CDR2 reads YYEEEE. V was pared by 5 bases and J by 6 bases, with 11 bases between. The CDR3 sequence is CASSKLVSGELFF. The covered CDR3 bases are TGTGCCAGCAGTAAACTAGTATCCGGGGAG.

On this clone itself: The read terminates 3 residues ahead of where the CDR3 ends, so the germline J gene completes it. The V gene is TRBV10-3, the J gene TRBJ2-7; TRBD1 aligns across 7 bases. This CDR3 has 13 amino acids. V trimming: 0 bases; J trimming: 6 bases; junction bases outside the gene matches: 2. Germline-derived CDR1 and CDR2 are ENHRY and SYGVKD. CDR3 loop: CAISESGGGEQYF. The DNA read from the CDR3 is TGTGCCATCAGTGAGTCAGGGGGCGGCGAG.

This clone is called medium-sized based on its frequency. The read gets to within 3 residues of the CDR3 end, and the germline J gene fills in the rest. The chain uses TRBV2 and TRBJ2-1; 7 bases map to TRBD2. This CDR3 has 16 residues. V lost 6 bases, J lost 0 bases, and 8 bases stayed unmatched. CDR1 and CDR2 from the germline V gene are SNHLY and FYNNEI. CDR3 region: CASSPLAASSYNEQFF. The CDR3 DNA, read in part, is TGTGCCAGCAGCCCGCTAGCGGCGAGCTCCTACAATGAG.

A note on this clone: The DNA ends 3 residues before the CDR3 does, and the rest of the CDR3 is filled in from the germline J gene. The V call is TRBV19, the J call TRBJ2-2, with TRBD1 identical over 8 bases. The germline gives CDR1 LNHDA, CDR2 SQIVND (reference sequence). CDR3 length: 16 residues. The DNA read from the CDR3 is TGTGCCAGTAGTAAGAAGACAGGGGCAACTAATGAAAAG. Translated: CASSKKTGATNEK. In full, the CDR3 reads CASSKKTGATNEKLFF.

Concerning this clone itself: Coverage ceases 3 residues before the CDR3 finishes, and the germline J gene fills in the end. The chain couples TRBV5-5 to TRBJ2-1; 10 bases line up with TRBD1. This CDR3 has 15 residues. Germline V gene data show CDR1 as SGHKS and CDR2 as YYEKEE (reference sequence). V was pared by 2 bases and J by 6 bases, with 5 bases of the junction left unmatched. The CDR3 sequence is CASSFRDRGGNEQFF. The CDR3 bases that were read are TGTGCCAGCAGCTTCCGGGACAGGGGTGGCAATGAG.

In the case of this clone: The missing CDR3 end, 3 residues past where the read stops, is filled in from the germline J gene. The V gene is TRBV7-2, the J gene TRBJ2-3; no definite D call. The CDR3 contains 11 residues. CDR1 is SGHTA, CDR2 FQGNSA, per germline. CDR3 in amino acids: CASSFMQTQYF. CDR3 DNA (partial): TGTGCCAGCAGCTTTATGCAGACG.

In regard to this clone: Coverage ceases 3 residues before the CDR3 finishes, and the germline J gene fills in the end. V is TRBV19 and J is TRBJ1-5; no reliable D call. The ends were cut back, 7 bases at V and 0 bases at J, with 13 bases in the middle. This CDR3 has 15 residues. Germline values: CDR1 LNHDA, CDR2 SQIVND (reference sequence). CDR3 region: CASTPGSYSNQPQHF. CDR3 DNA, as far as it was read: TGTGCCAGTACCCCGGGGAGTTATAGCAATCAGCCC. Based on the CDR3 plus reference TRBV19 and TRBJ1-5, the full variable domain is DGGITQSPKYLFRKEGQNVTLSCEQNLNHDAMYWYRQDPGQGLRLIYYSQIVNDFQKGDIAEGYSVSREKKESFPLTVTSAQKNPTAFYLCASTPGSYSNQPQHFGDGTRLSIL.

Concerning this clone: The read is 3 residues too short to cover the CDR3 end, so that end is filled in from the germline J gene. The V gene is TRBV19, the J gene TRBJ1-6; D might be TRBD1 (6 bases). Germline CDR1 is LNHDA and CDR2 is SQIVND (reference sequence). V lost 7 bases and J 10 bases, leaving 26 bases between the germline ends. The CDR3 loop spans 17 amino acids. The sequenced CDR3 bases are TGTGCCAGTAAAGGTTCCGGGGGGCGCCGTAGTAAATCACCC. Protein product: CASKGSGGRRSKSP. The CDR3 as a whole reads CASKGSGGRRSKSPLHF.

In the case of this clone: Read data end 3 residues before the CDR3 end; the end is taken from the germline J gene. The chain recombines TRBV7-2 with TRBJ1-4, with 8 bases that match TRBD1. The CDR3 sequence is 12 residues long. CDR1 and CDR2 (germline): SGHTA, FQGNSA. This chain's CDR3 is CASSPQGEKLFF. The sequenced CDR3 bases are TGTGCCAGCAGCCCACAGGGGGAGAAA.

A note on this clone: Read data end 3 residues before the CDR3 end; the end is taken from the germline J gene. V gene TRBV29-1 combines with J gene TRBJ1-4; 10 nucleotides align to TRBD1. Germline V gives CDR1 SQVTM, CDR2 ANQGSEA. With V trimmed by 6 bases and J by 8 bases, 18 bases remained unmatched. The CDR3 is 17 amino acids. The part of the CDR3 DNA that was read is TGCAGCGTCGCTCCGGGACAGGGGATTCGGCTGGGGGAAAAA. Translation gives CSVAPGQGIRLGEK. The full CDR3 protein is CSVAPGQGIRLGEKLFF.

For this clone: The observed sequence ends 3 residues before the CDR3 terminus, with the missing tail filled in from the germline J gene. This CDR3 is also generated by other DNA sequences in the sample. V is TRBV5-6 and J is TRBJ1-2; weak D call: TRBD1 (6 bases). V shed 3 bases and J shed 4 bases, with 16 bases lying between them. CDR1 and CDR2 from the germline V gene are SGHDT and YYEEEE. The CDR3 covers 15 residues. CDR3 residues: CASSSTPTGTYGYTF. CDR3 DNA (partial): TGTGCCAGCAGCTCCACCCCGACAGGAACCTATGGC. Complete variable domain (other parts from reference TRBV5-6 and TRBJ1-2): DAGVTQSPTHLIKTRGQQVTLRCSPKSGHDTVSWYQQALGQGPQFIFQYYEEEERQRGNFPDRFSGHQFPNYSSELNVNALLLGDSALYLCASSSTPTGTYGYTFGSGTRLTVV.

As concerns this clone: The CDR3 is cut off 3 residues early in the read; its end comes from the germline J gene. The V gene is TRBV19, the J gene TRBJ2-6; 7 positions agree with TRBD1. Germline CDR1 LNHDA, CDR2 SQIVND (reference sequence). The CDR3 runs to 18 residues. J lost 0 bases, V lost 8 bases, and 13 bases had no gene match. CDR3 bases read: TGTGCCAGTTCTATTATAGGACAGGCGCTCTCTGGGGCCAACGTC. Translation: CASSIIGQALSGANV. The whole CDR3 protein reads CASSIIGQALSGANVLTF. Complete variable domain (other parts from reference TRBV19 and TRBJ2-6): DGGITQSPKYLFRKEGQNVTLSCEQNLNHDAMYWYRQDPGQGLRLIYYSQIVNDFQKGDIAEGYSVSREKKESFPLTVTSAQKNPTAFYLCASSIIGQALSGANVLTFGAGSRLTVL.

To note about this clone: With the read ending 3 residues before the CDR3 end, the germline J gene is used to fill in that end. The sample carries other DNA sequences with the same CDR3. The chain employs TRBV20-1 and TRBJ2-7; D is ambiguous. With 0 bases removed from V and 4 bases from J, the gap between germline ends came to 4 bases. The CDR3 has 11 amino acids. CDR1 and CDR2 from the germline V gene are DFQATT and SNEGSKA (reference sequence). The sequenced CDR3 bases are TGCAGTGCTAGAGATCAGTACGAG. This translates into CSARDQYE. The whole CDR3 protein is CSARDQYEQYF.

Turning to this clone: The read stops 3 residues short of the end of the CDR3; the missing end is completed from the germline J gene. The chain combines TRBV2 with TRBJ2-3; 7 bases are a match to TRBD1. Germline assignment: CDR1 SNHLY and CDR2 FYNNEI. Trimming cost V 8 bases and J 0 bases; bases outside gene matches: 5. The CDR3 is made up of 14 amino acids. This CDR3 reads CASDPGQSTDTQYF. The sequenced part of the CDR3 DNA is TGTGCCAGCGATCCGGGACAGAGCACAGATACG.

CDR3 DNA (partial): TGCGCCAGCAGTGAGACAGGGGTTGGCGAG. Encoded protein: CASSETGVGE. The CDR3 as a whole reads CASSETGVGEQYF. The V call is TRBV10-2, the J call TRBJ2-7, with 7 bases identical to TRBD1. With the read ending 3 residues before the CDR3 end, the germline J gene is used to fill in that end. Germline assignment: CDR1 WSHSY and CDR2 SAAADI. V shed 2 bases and J 6 bases; nucleotides not matched to a gene: 4. The CDR3 extends over 13 amino acids.

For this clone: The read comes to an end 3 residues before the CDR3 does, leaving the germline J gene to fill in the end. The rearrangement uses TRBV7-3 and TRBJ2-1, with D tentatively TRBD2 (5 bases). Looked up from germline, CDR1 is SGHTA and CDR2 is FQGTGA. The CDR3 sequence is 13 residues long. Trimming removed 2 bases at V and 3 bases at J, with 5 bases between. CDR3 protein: CASSLGLYNEQFF. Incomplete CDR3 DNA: TGTGCCAGCAGCTTAGGACTCTACAATGAG.

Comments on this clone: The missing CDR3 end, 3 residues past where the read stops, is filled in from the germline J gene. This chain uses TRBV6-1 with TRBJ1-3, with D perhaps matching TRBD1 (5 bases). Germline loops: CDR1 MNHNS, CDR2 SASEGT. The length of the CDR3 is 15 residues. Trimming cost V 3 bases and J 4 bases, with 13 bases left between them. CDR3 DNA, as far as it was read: TGTGCCAGCAGTGACCCCAGGGCTGCCGGAAACACC. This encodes CASSDPRAAGNT. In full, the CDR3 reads CASSDPRAAGNTIYF.

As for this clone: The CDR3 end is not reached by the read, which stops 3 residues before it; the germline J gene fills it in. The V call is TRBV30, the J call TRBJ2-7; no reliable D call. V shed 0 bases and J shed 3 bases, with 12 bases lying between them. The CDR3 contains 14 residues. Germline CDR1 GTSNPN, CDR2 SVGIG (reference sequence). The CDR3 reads CAWSVLSVGYEQYF. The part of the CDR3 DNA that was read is TGTGCCTGGAGTGTACTAAGCGTTGGCTACGAG.

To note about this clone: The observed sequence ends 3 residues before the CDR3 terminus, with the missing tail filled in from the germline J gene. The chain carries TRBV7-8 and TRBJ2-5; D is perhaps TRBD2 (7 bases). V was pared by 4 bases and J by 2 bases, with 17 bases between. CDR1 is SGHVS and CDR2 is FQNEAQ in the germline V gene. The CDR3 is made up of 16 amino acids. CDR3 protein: CASSWPGRGLQETQYF. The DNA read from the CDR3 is TGTGCCAGCAGCTGGCCGGGGCGGGGGCTACAAGAGACC.